One T cell receptor (beta chain) is described in this entry. Its recognized antigen is unknown. One base away there is no much larger clone; base qualities are not given. The germline V end is reduced by 0 bases and the J end by 6 bases; junction bases left unmatched: 3. Reading from cysteine to phenylalanine, the CDR3 counts 15 amino acids. The sequence is cut down to CDR3 DNA, 45 bases in frame from base 1. As encoded in the germline V gene, CDR1 is MNHEY while CDR2 is SVGEGT. This sample is drawn from a study of CD8 T cells in Susac syndrome (dated by TCRdb to between 2018 and 2020). General notes on the study: Of the Susac syndrome patients who were sequenced, over five had clinically active disease and roughly eight were in clinical remission. At the time of blood withdrawal, Susac syndrome patients were either therapy-naive, taking corticosteroids (with some also receiving IVIg), or on IVIg alone. The study used repertoire sequencing to test whether antigen drove CD8+ T cell activation and differentiation in Susac syndrome.

RNA was extracted with the RNeasy kit and 0.5 to 1 ug was reverse transcribed using random hexamers. The immunoSEQ multiplex PCR assay, which covers 54 Vbeta and 13 Jbeta segments, was used to amplify TCR beta CDR3 regions. PCR amplification bias was corrected using a synthetic template baseline for primer optimization and computational correction. In the original analysis: Reads were assigned to V, D and J genes according to IMGT and analyzed in immunoSEQ Analyzer, with only productive sequences retained. Clonality was calculated as one minus the Shannon entropy normalized by log2 of the number of productive unique sequences. For each patient and control, public and private clones were evaluated among the 100 most prevalent clones. Clones were defined as Susac-specific if absent from the healthy and MS cohorts, from approximately 1,100 published viral clones and from other ImmuneACCESS disease sequences. The public sequencing data were trimmed at Q25 with fastp and processed into clonotypes with MiXCR by TCRdb, which kept only in-frame beta chains. Each entry merges the rows of one CDR3 protein and shows their most common DNA and genes. The V and J calls were not made by the authors but by TCRdb's processing. The sample data list 71,000 or so distinct CDR3 sequences, and 85% to 95% of these were observed just once. Less than 0.19% of the sample rests with the top ten.

Here is what the overall study found, with its caveats: The CD4+ T cell repertoire of patients with Susac syndrome showed no detectable clonal expansion. The number of individuals in the TCR sequencing and HLA analysis was acknowledged as relatively small.

High-throughput TCR beta sequencing profiled peripheral blood CD8+ and CD4+ T cells from healthy donors, Susac syndrome patients and multiple sclerosis patients. The Susac syndrome patients fulfilled recently defined diagnostic criteria for either definite or probable disease. CD8+ TEMRA cells were enriched by FACS, while bulk CD8+ and CD4+ T cells were purified by magnetic negative isolation. Blood was collected in EDTA tubes and processed within 24 hours, with PBMCs isolated through density gradient centrifugation. PBMCs intended for TCR sequencing were frozen in liquid nitrogen and were later thawed in a 37 degrees C water bath. The sorted or isolated CD4+, CD8+ and CD8+ TEMRA cells had a purity of 90% or higher.

The TCR originated in a human donor with Susac syndrome. Sequenced input: CD4+ T cells from PBMCs. The sequence is built from TRBV6-2 or TRBV6-3 and TRBJ2-1, with 9 bases matching TRBD2. The DNA sequence is as follows: TGTGCCAGCAGTTACTCTAGCGGGGGACTCAATGAGCAGTTCTTC. This sequence encodes CASSYSSGGLNEQFF.